One T cell receptor beta chain is described in this entry. This entry belongs to a study of blood T cell repertoires in COVID-19. Study-level background: Sites across the United States, Italy and Spain contributed samples from acute and convalescent COVID-19. The cDNA or gDNA used as material had been derived from T cells, B-cell-depleted T cells, or PBMCs.

V shed 4 bases, J shed 5 bases, and the junction held 7 bases outside the gene matches. This CDR3 is 15 amino acids long. Germline CDR1 and CDR2: LGHDT and YNNKEL (reference sequence). In the study's own analysis: Researchers report that nucleated cell counts were estimated from reference gene primer amplification. TCRdb's copy holds only in-frame clones and misses some; the assay was immunoSEQ multiplex PCR. Clonal size and the V and J genes are those of that table, whereas D and trimming came from the DNA. Of about 74,000 clones in the sample, around 88% were seen once. J is TRBJ2-1 and V is TRBV3-1 (or the pseudogene TRBV3-2); 8 bases are shared with TRBD1. The sequence came from a woman of 80 years or more with acute or convalescent COVID-19. Sequencing was carried out using peripheral blood. The chain's CDR3 is CASSPRGRINNEQFF. The CDR3, as DNA: TGTGCCAGCAGCCCCAGGGGGCGCATCAACAATGAGCAGTTCTTC.